This T cell receptor (beta chain) was identified in a study of T cell responses to AZD1222 COVID-19 vaccine. General observations from the study: No repertoire was sampled before or during the peak T cell response, only after it.

Profiled with immunoSEQ multiplex PCR; TCRdb holds only in-frame clones, not every one. The sample carries approximately 94,000 clones, approximately 87% recorded once. The CDR3 spans 14 residues. V was clipped by 5 bases and J by 3 bases, with 10 bases between them. The germline CDR1 and CDR2 sequences are SEHNR and FQNEAQ (reference sequence). Comment on this clone: Its antigen remains unidentified.

The sequenced sample was peripheral blood, obtained on day 0 of AZD1222 vaccination. J is TRBJ2-2 and V is TRBV7-9; D is unresolved. This TCR was sampled from an adult in good health. CDR3 residues: CASSPIRDTGELFF. DNA for the CDR3: TGTGCCAGCAGCCCGATAAGGGACACCGGGGAGCTGTTTTTT.